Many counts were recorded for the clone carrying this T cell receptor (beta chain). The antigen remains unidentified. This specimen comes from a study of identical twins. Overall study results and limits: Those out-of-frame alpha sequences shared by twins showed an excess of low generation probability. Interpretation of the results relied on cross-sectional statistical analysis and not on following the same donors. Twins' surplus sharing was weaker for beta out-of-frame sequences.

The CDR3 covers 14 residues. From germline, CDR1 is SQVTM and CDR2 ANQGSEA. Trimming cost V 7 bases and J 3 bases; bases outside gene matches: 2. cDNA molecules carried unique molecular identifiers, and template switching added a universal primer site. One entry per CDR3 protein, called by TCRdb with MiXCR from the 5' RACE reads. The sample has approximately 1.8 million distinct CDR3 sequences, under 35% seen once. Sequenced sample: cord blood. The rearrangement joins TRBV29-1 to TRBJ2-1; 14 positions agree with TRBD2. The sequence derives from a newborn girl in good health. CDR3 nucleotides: TGCAGCGGACTAGCGGGAGGGCACTACAATGAGCAGTTCTTC. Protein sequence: CSGLAGGHYNEQFF.